This T cell receptor beta chain was recovered during a study of Ad26.COV2.S vaccination and SARS-CoV-2 variants. Study-level information: The authors gave Ad26.COV2.S intramuscularly, either once or twice 56 days apart. Whole-study results and caveats: Reported post-vaccination CD8+ and CD4+ T cell responses to spike showed substantial breadth.

Treatment given: about 20 received Ad26.COV2.S at low or high dose, single or two shots; about five received placebo; per-sample allocation not given. Collection of samples fell on day 63 after the first vaccine or placebo injection. The CDR3 loop spans 13 amino acids. Germline lookup yields CDR1 SGHRS and CDR2 YFSETQ. Deletions cut 2 bases from V and 6 bases from J, with 8 bases between. Details on this clone: Antigen: not known.

TCRdb keeps only in-frame clones here, not all; method: immunoSEQ multiplex PCR. This table has a few hundred thousand clones, around 90% appearing once. The source material was peripheral blood, sampled in a trial of Ad26.COV2.S vaccine versus placebo. This TCR was recovered from a person aged 18-60 years who received the Ad26.COV2.S COVID-19 vaccine or a placebo. The chain uses TRBV5-1 and TRBJ2-2; D is perhaps TRBD1 or TRBD2 (5 bases each). CDR3 sequence reads: CASSFQGAGELFF. CDR3 DNA: TGCGCCAGCAGCTTTCAGGGAGCCGGGGAGCTGTTTTTT.